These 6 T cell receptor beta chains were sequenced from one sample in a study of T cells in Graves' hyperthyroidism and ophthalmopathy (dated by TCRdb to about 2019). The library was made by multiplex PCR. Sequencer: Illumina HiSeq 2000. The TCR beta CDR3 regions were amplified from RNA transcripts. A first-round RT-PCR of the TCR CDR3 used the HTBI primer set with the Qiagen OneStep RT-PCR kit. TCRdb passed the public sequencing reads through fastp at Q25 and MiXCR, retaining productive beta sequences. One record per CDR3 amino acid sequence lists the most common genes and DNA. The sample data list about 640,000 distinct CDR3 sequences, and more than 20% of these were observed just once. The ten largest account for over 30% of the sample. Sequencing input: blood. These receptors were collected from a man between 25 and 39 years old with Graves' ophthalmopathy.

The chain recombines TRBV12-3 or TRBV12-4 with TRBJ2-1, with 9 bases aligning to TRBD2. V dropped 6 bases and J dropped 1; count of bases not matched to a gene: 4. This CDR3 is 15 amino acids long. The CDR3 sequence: CASSRGLASYNEQFF. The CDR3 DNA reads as TGTGCCAGCAGCCGAGGACTAGCGTCCTACAATGAGCAGTTCTTC.

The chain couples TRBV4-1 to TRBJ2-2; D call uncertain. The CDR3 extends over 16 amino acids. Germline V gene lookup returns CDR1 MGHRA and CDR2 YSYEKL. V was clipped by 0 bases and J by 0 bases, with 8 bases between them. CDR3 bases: TGCGCCAGCAGCCAAGATGGGCTGCCGAACACCGGGGAGCTGTTTTTT. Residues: CASSQDGLPNTGELFF.

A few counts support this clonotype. The CDR3 coding sequence is TGCGCCAGCAGCTTGAACAGGGACTATGGCTACACCTTC. It translates to CASSLNRDYGYTF. The chain joins TRBV5-1 to TRBJ1-2; a possible D gene is TRBD1 (6 bases). The CDR3 has 13 residues. CDR1 is SGHRS and CDR2 is YFSETQ in the germline V gene. Trimming removed 1 base from V and 3 bases from J, with 7 bases in between.

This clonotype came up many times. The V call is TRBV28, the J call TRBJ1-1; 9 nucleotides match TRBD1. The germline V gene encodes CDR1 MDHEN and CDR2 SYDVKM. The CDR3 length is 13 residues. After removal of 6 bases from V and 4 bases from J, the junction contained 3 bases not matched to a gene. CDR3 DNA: TGTGCCAGCAGACAGGGGGCGGGCACTGAAGCTTTCTTT. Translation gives CASRQGAGTEAFF.

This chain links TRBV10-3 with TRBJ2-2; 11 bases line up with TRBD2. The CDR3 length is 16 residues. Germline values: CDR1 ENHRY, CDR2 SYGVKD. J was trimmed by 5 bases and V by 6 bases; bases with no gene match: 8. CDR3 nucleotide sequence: TGTGCCATCAGCCCCGGTAGGACTAGCGGGACCGGGGAGCTGTTTTTT. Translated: CAISPGRTSGTGELFF.

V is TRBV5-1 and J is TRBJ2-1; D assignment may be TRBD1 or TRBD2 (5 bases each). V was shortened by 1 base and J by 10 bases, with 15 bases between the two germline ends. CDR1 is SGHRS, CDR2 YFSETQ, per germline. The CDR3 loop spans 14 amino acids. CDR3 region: CASSLRAGAREQFF. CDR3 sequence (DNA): TGCGCCAGCAGCTTGAGGGCCGGGGCTCGAGAGCAGTTCTTC.